This T cell receptor beta chain was sequenced for a study of T-cell reconstitution after alpha-beta-depleted transplantation in children. The library targeted TCRbeta and was prepared with unique molecular identifiers. TCRdb redid the calling of the PCR reads with MiXCR, one entry per CDR3 protein. Among fewer than 550,000 distinct CDR3 sequences listed, about an eighth were seen once. The V gene's germline CDR1 is LNHDA and CDR2 SQIVND (reference sequence). Trimming shortened V by 3 bases and J by 1 base, and 9 bases separated the two germline ends. The CDR3 runs 14 residues. This clonotype has just a few counts.

This sample comprised PBMCs, mostly from graft donor cells, obtained 180 days after TCRalphabeta/CD19-depleted stem cell transplant. This clonotype was sampled from a female patient younger than 10 who had a stem cell transplant for aplastic anemia, so the T cells may come from the graft donor. This chain uses TRBV19 with TRBJ1-1; D may be TRBD1 (6 bases). The CDR3 loop is CASSMGGRNTEAFF. The DNA for the CDR3 is TGTGCCAGTAGTATGGGGGGCCGGAACACTGAAGCTTTCTTT.